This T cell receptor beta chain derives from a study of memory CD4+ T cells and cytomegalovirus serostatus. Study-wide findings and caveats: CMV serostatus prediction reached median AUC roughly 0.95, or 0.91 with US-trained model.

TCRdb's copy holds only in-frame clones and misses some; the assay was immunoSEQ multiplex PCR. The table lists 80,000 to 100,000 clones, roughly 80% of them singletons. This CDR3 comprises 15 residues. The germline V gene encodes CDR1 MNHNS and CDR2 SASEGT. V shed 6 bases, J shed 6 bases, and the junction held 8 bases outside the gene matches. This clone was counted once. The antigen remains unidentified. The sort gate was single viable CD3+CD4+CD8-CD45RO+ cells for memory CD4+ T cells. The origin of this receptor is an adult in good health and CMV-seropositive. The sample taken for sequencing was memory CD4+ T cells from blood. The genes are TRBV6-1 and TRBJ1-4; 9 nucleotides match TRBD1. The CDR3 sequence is CASSQGQGADEKLFF. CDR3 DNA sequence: TGTGCCAGCAGCCAGGGACAGGGCGCCGATGAAAAACTGTTTTTT.